This record concerns one TCR beta chain sequence. No antigen is known for it. Nothing much larger sits one base from this clone, and base qualities are not available. Library preparation was by PCR. The instrument was an Illumina HiSeq 2500. TCR libraries were prepared with molecular barcoding, using unique molecular identifiers to normalize TCRbeta repertoire quantification. TCRdb trimmed the raw reads at Q25, called clones with MiXCR and kept productive beta chains. For every CDR3 protein sequence, its rows merge into one entry that carries the most common genes and DNA. This sample gives roughly 310,000 distinct CDR3 sequences in total; 20% to 30% of them show up just once. In total, the top ten clones hold roughly 9.8% of the sample. These data originate in a study of T-cell reconstitution after alpha-beta-depleted transplantation in children (dated by TCRdb to about 2016). Concerning the study at large: The study quantitatively tracked T-cell immune reconstitution after TCRalphabeta/CD19-depleted allogeneic hematopoietic cell transplantation in children using TCR repertoire profiling. The investigation overall reported the following: The apparently early recovery of alphabetaT-cell counts about two months after transplant reportedly depended on only several hundred rapidly expanded clones that came from non-depleted graft cells. The high TCRbeta diversity at day 60 in some patients was ascribed to recipient T cells and intrathymic progenitors that had survived conditioning. Over subsequent months, a decline in hyperexpanded clone frequencies was noted, and after one year, T-cell counts and TCRbeta diversity were mostly ascribed to newly produced T cells.

Germline trimming amounts to 4 bases on V and 0 bases on J, with 12 as the count of junction bases outside the gene matches. Spanning cysteine to phenylalanine, the CDR3 consists of 16 amino acids. The retained sequence is limited to the CDR3, 48 bases, with the frame set at the first base. The CDR1 and CDR2 encoded by the germline V gene (reference sequence) are DFQATT and SNEGSKA. In the paper's terms, the treatment or condition label means: allogeneic hematopoietic cell transplantation with graft depleted of TCRalphabeta T cells and CD19 B cells. TCRalphabeta/CD19-depleted allogeneic hematopoietic cell grafts were given to the transplant recipients, all of whom were children.

Recombination linked TRBV20-1 to TRBJ2-7; 7 central bases correspond to TRBD2. The receptor's source is a male patient younger than 18 who had a stem cell transplant for acute lymphoblastic leukemia, so the T cells may come from the graft donor. Source: PBMCs, mostly from graft donor cells, taken 180 days after TCRalphabeta/CD19-depleted stem cell transplant. The CDR3 here reads CSAKTISGWLSYEQYF. In nucleotide form, the sequence is TGCAGTGCTAAAACTATTAGCGGGTGGCTCTCCTACGAGCAGTACTTC.